The rows below give T cell receptor beta chains drawn from one sample of a study of cytomegalovirus exposure and HLA in healthy donors. Sequenced by immunoSEQ multiplex PCR; TCRdb stores in-frame clones only, minus some. This sample's table has tens of thousands of clones. Sequencing input: PBMCs. The receptors here all came from a woman aged 60-70 years in good health and CMV-seronegative. Both conserved end residues are part of each CDR3.

CDR3,J,V
CASRHGGATNEKLFF,TRBJ1-4,TRBV27
CASSFGSKGNEQFF,TRBJ2-1,TRBV7-2
CASSYLDSFSYNEQFF,TRBJ2-1,TRBV6-5
CASSEEEGLGYGYTF,TRBJ1-2,TRBV2
CASSSGTRKQFF,TRBJ2-1,TRBV28
CASSFDRGNTEAFF,TRBJ1-1,TRBV11-2
CASSPTRGVTYEQYF,TRBJ2-7,TRBV27
CASSQAGTPQETQYF,TRBJ2-5,TRBV4-1
CASSLARDRGPADTQYF,TRBJ2-3,TRBV7-8
CASRSGAGEGGELFF,TRBJ2-2,TRBV25-1
CASSQVLGNTIYF,TRBJ1-3,TRBV6-1
CASSRVDWPGQYF,TRBJ2-3,TRBV4-2
CASSRPGQGYEQYF,TRBJ2-7,TRBV4-1
CASSEVGDSWKHF,TRBJ1-5,TRBV6-1
CASSTDRSGNTIYF,TRBJ1-3,TRBV28
CASSSPGQITYEQYF,TRBJ2-7,TRBV28
CASSLGQGSGNTIYF,TRBJ1-3,TRBV11-2
CASSEQAIPNYGYTF,TRBJ1-2,TRBV2
CASSLLLAAGELFF,TRBJ2-2,TRBV7-6
CASSYQTRGDTQYF,TRBJ2-3,TRBV19
CATSGSPGDTQYF,TRBJ2-5,TRBV19
CASSQDRSGTAQGKNIQYF,TRBJ2-4,TRBV4-3
CASSPTSGNSYEQYF,.,TRBV28
CASSRLPGLAGRETQYF,TRBJ2-5,TRBV27
CASRRQGARGYTF,TRBJ1-2,TRBV5-4
CASSQLTGGGDTQYF,TRBJ2-3,TRBV4-1
CASSLSRTAGNTIYF,TRBJ1-3,TRBV11-1
CASSFLDRLGEQFF,TRBJ2-1,TRBV5-6
CASSLAPGAADEQYF,TRBJ2-7,TRBV7-6
CASSSLAGGLADTQYF,TRBJ2-3,TRBV27
CASSPVVAGVGETQYF,TRBJ2-5,TRBV7-2
CASSFISGGPYEQYF,TRBJ2-7,TRBV27
CASRVTLGGQETQYF,TRBJ2-5,TRBV5-1
CASSSSQGRNEKLFF,TRBJ1-4,TRBV7-9
CATSSREGRPDEQYF,.,TRBV15
CASSTGGTEAFF,TRBJ1-1,TRBV5-1
CASSGTSGYTGELFF,TRBJ2-2,TRBV7-2
CASSTAWGANEQFF,TRBJ2-1,TRBV5-8
CASSLQGSRNTEAFF,TRBJ1-1,TRBV18
CASSFGQGTSGYTF,TRBJ1-2,TRBV11-1
CASSELPSSYEQYF,TRBJ2-7,TRBV6-1
CASSLLTGSETQYF,TRBJ2-5,TRBV5-6
CASSQKQGATYEQYF,TRBJ2-7,TRBV23-1
CAISESSGRFTSQYF,TRBJ2-7,TRBV10-3
CAIRGTANYGYTF,TRBJ1-2,TRBV10-3
CASSLGGDYGYTF,TRBJ1-2,TRBV28
CASSFLGRSTGGYTF,TRBJ1-2,TRBV7-2
CASSPRADTQYF,TRBJ2-3,TRBV6-1
CASIAPGQGASREGRGTGELFF,TRBJ2-2,TRBV5-1
CASSPSGGGGANVLTF,TRBJ2-6,TRBV18
CASSLDGGNYGYTF,TRBJ1-2,TRBV7-2
CASTLQGKRTEAFF,TRBJ1-1,TRBV11-2
CASSLGLAGLSGANVLTF,TRBJ2-6,TRBV19
CASSPAGTSTDTQYF,TRBJ2-3,TRBV5-4
CASSRGLEGAANGELFF,TRBJ2-2,TRBV19